The 11 T cell receptor beta chains below all came from one sample that was sequenced in a study of OX40 agonist ivuxolimab in advanced cancers. Profiled with immunoSEQ multiplex PCR; TCRdb holds only in-frame clones, not every one. The repertoire holds 48,000 or so clones, roughly three quarters seen once, with 7.3% in the top ten. This sample comprised CD4+ or CD8+ T cells sorted from blood, obtained in a trial of the OX40 agonist ivuxolimab. These receptors all come from an adult with an advanced solid tumor such as melanoma, head and neck, liver or kidney cancer.

The genes are TRBV6-5 and TRBJ1-2; TRBD1 might be the D (6 bases). The CDR3 extends over 15 amino acids. Germline CDR1 MNHEY, CDR2 SVGAGI. Trimming stripped 6 bases from V and 4 bases from J, with 18 bases between. The CDR3 DNA follows: TGTGCCAGCAGCAAGCGGGGGGCGACGGCCTATGGCTACACCTTC. Translated, it gives CASSKRGATAYGYTF.

V is TRBV7-2 and J is TRBJ1-5; the D gene is possibly TRBD1 (5 bases). This CDR3 is built from 15 residues. The germline CDR1 and CDR2 sequences are SGHTA and FQGNSA. V was trimmed by 0 bases and J by 4 bases, leaving 10 bases between them. The CDR3 DNA sequence: TGTGCCAGCAGCTTAGCCCTCGCAGGGAATCAGCCCCAGCATTTT. It encodes CASSLALAGNQPQHF.

The count of this clone is one. This sequence joins TRBV7-2 and TRBJ2-7, with 13 bases fitting TRBD2. V shed 6 bases, J shed 2 bases, and the junction held 13 bases outside the gene matches. Germline values: CDR1 SGHTA, CDR2 FQGNSA. The CDR3 spans 18 residues. CDR3 region: CASRQTGTSGIRAYEQYF. Written as DNA, the CDR3 is TGTGCCAGCAGACAAACCGGGACTAGCGGGATTCGCGCCTACGAGCAGTACTTC.

This chain uses TRBV6-5 with TRBJ1-6; D remains unclear. The germline CDR1 and CDR2 sequences are MNHEY and SVGAGI. This CDR3 has 12 residues. Between the trimmed V and J ends, which lost 4 bases and 7 bases, there was a span of 5 bases. The CDR3 sequence is CASSWTNSPLHF. In DNA form, the CDR3 reads TGTGCCAGCAGTTGGACGAATTCACCCCTCCACTTT.

The rearrangement uses TRBV4-3 and TRBJ2-1, with D possibly TRBD2 on 6 matching bases. Trimming shortened V by 0 bases and J by 15 bases, and 15 bases separated the two germline ends. Germline assignment: CDR1 LGHNA and CDR2 YSLEER. The CDR3 is 13 amino acids. DNA for the CDR3: TGCGCCAGCAGCCAAGATAGAGGCCTAGCGCCGTTCTTC. Amino acid sequence: CASSQDRGLAPFF.

The V and J genes are TRBV5-4 and TRBJ2-5, with 8 bases fitting TRBD2. The junction had 1 base not matched to a gene; V was cut back by 0 bases and J by 0 bases. The germline gives CDR1 SGHNT, CDR2 YYREEE (reference sequence). The CDR3 runs 15 residues. The CDR3 protein is CASSLASGYQETQYF. In DNA, the CDR3 is TGTGCCAGCAGCTTGGCTAGCGGGTACCAAGAGACCCAGTACTTC.

This chain uses TRBV29-1 with TRBJ2-1, with 9 bases that match TRBD1. J was trimmed by 3 bases and V by 3 bases; bases with no gene match: 3. Germline V gene lookup returns CDR1 SQVTM and CDR2 ANQGSEA. The CDR3 spans 14 residues. The CDR3 DNA is TGCAGCGTTGACGGGACAGGGCTCTACAATGAGCAGTTCTTC. Protein: CSVDGTGLYNEQFF.

The rearrangement uses TRBV30 and TRBJ2-5; D is possibly TRBD2 (7 bases). V lost 8 bases and J lost 4, with 11 bases in between. Germline V gene sequence: CDR1 GTSNPN, CDR2 SVGIG (reference sequence). The CDR3 length is 11 residues. The CDR3 loop is CAARGGETQYF. In DNA, the CDR3 is TGTGCCGCGAGGGGGGGAGAGACCCAGTACTTC. Drawing the rest from reference TRBV30 and TRBJ2-5, the complete variable domain is SQTIHQWPATLVQPVGSPLSLECTVEGTSNPNLYWYRQAAGRGLQLLFYSVGIGQISSEVPQNLSASRPQDRQFILSSKKLLLSDSGFYLCAARGGETQYFGPGTRLLVL.

This chain connects TRBV5-6 to TRBJ1-5; 7 nucleotides align to TRBD1. Germline CDR1 SGHDT, CDR2 YYEEEE. J was trimmed by 10 bases and V by 4 bases; bases with no gene match: 14. The CDR3 consists of 15 residues. CDR3 protein: CASSATGVDSLPQHF. The CDR3 DNA is TGTGCCAGCAGCGCAACAGGGGTCGACAGCCTACCCCAGCATTTT.

The chain carries TRBV7-2 and TRBJ1-3; D remains ambiguous. V lost 6 bases and J 4 bases, leaving 10 bases between the germline ends. Germline CDR1 reads SGHTA; CDR2 reads FQGNSA. The CDR3 runs 13 residues. CDR3 coding DNA: TGTGCCAGCAGACGTGCTCCCGGAAACACCATATATTTT. This translates into CASRRAPGNTIYF.

The V and J genes are TRBV23-1 and TRBJ1-5, with a tentative D call TRBD1 (6 bases). TRBV23-1 has ORF status, its function being uncertain. The CDR3 is 17 amino acids. Deletions cut 6 bases from V and 2 bases from J, with 20 bases between. The CDR3 DNA reads TGCGCCAGCAGCCCTTCTTTCGGGAGGGGGTGCAATCAGCCCCAGCATTTT. It specifies CASSPSFGRGCNQPQHF.